This TCR beta chain was recovered during a study of blood T cell repertoires in COVID-19. Study information: Sample material is recorded as cDNA or gDNA derived from T cells, B-cell-depleted T cells, or PBMCs.

Recruited during active infection, patients (from Seattle) were subsequently followed longitudinally. This clone was seen only once. In the study's own analysis: Using reference gene primer amplification, nucleated cell counts were estimated. TCRdb's copy holds only in-frame clones and misses some; the assay was immunoSEQ multiplex PCR. V, J and clone size are taken as reported in that table, and D and trimming were inferred from the DNA itself. Counted here are 250,000 to 350,000 clones, approximately 88% occurring once; the ten biggest clones make up more than 1.1%. Source material: peripheral blood. This receptor was obtained from a human donor with COVID-19, enrolled during active disease. The donor label of this sample is uncertain.

The CDR3 bases are TGTGCCAGCAGCGACAGGGGTGAATCTGAAGCTTTCTTT. Encoded protein: CASSDRGESEAFF. V and J are TRBV6-2 or TRBV6-3 and TRBJ1-1, with 8 bases that match TRBD1. The CDR3 is 13 residues long. From germline, CDR1 is MNHEY and CDR2 SVGEGT. Trimming at V came to 6 bases and at J to 6 bases, leaving 6 bases not matched to a gene.